The 26 T cell receptor beta chains below all came from one sample that was sequenced in a study of blood T cell repertoires in COVID-19. Repertoires were generated with immunoSEQ multiplex PCR, while TCRdb's copy carries only in-frame clones and drops some. The sample consists of about 320,000 clones, around 92% of them appearing once. The specimen was peripheral blood. Receptor source: a woman between 25 and 40 years old with COVID-19, enrolled during active disease.

CDR3 sequence reads: CASSVSGQGMYGYTF. The CDR3 DNA reads TGTGCCAGTAGTGTCTCGGGACAGGGGATGTATGGCTACACCTTC. The V and J genes are TRBV19 and TRBJ1-2; 10 positions match TRBD1. V was pared by 5 bases and J by 5 bases, with 8 bases of the junction left unmatched. The CDR3 runs 15 residues. Germline values: CDR1 LNHDA, CDR2 SQIVND (reference sequence).

The genes are TRBV24-1 and TRBJ1-5; D possibly corresponds to TRBD1 (5 bases). The V and J ends lost 8 bases and 4 bases respectively, with 23 bases between them. CDR3 length equals 17 residues. Germline loops: CDR1 KGHDR, CDR2 SFDVKD. CDR3 nucleotide sequence: TGTGCCACCATCAACAATAAGGACGGGGGATCTAATCAGCCCCAGCATTTT. This sequence encodes CATINNKDGGSNQPQHF.

This clone was counted between two and nine times. The rearrangement joins TRBV13 to TRBJ2-1; TRBD1 is a possible D gene (6 bases). The CDR3 consists of 15 residues. The V end was cut by 5 bases, the J end by 0 bases, with 11 bases between. CDR1 is PRHDT and CDR2 is FYEKMQ in the germline V gene (reference sequence). This CDR3 reads CASSPTGNSYNEQFF. CDR3 in DNA: TGTGCCAGCAGCCCAACAGGGAACTCCTACAATGAGCAGTTCTTC.

This clone occurred once. The gene calls are TRBV4-1 and TRBJ1-5; TRBD1 might be the D (5 bases). The CDR3 is made up of 16 amino acids. The germline CDR1 and CDR2 sequences are MGHRA and YSYEKL. V was clipped by 0 bases and J by 7 bases, with 16 bases between them. CDR3 loop: CASSQEGQGSSQPQHF. The CDR3 nucleotides are TGCGCCAGCAGCCAAGAAGGGCAGGGATCAAGCCAGCCCCAGCATTTT.

The chain recombines TRBV6-6 with TRBJ1-1; D is possibly TRBD1 (5 bases). The V end lost 7 bases, the J end lost 1 base, and 10 bases lay between the germline ends. The CDR3 extends over 13 amino acids. CDR1 and CDR2 from the germline V gene are MNHNY and SVGAGI (reference sequence). The CDR3 is CASIRQRNTEAFF. CDR3 nucleotides: TGTGCCAGCATCAGACAGCGGAACACTGAAGCTTTCTTT.

V is TRBV5-1 and J is TRBJ1-1; 9 positions agree with TRBD1. CDR1 and CDR2 (germline): SGHRS, YFSETQ. The CDR3 consists of 16 residues. The J segment lost 0 bases and the V segment lost 4 bases, leaving 7 bases of the junction unmatched. The chain's CDR3 is CASSREGQGLNTEAFF. The CDR3 DNA sequence: TGCGCCAGCAGCCGGGAGGGACAGGGATTGAACACTGAAGCTTTCTTT.

CDR3 nucleotide sequence: TGCGCCAGCAGCTCAAAGAAGGACAGAGCTAACTATGGCTACACCTTC. It encodes CASSSKKDRANYGYTF. The genes are TRBV5-1 and TRBJ1-2; tentative D call: TRBD1 (6 bases). Deletions cut 3 bases from V and 0 bases from J, with 15 bases between. Looked up from germline, CDR1 is SGHRS and CDR2 is YFSETQ. The CDR3 runs to 16 residues.

The chain links TRBV28 to TRBJ1-2; a weak D match, TRBD1 (6 bases). CDR3 size: 15 residues. Germline V lookup: CDR1 MDHEN, CDR2 SYDVKM. The V end lost 4 bases, the J end lost 5 bases, and 17 bases lay between the germline ends. The CDR3 is CASSSDSDSLYGYTF. The CDR3 DNA sequence: TGTGCCAGCAGTTCCGATTCGGACAGTTTATATGGCTACACCTTC.

The chain couples TRBV6-4 to TRBJ1-1; maybe TRBD1 (6 bases). V was trimmed by 7 bases and J by 0 bases, leaving 12 bases between them. Per the germline V gene, CDR1 is MRHNA and CDR2 is SNTAGT. The CDR3 has 14 amino acids. This CDR3 reads CASIGGRMNTEAFF. The DNA of the CDR3 is TGTGCCAGCATCGGGGGGCGGATGAACACTGAAGCTTTCTTT.

This rearrangement joins TRBV5-4 to TRBJ1-3; the D is unclear. The V and J ends lost 4 bases and 1 base respectively, with 9 bases between them. CDR3 length equals 14 residues. Germline lookup yields CDR1 SGHNT and CDR2 YYREEE (reference sequence). The CDR3 sequence is CASSPSGSGNTIYF. The DNA of the CDR3 is TGTGCCAGCAGCCCTTCCGGGTCTGGAAACACCATATATTTT.

The chain combines TRBV7-9 with TRBJ1-6; no definite D call. Germline CDR1 SEHNR, CDR2 FQNEAQ (reference sequence). Deletions cut 5 bases from V and 11 bases from J, with 10 bases between. The CDR3 contains 12 residues. CDR3 sequence (DNA): TGTGCCAGCAGCATGCCGACAACACCCCTCCACTTT. Translated, it gives CASSMPTTPLHF.

The V call is TRBV19, the J call TRBJ1-1, with TRBD1 identical over 8 bases. Germline V CDR1 and CDR2: LNHDA, SQIVND (reference sequence). V lost 5 bases and J lost 3; bases outside the gene matches: 5. The CDR3 runs 14 residues. The CDR3 region has the DNA TGTGCCAGTAGTGCGGGGACAGGATACACTGAAGCTTTCTTT. Its translation is CASSAGTGYTEAFF.

The chain links TRBV14 to TRBJ2-1; the D gene is possibly TRBD2 (5 bases). Germline-derived CDR1 and CDR2 are SGHDN and FVKESK. V dropped 1 base and J dropped 4 bases, with 14 bases sitting between them. This CDR3 region has 16 residues. CDR3: CASSQGTWTDYNEQFF. The DNA for the CDR3 is TGTGCCAGCAGCCAAGGGACTTGGACTGATTACAATGAGCAGTTCTTC.

V and J are TRBV5-6 and TRBJ1-6; D might be TRBD1 (5 bases). Germline assignment: CDR1 SGHDT and CDR2 YYEEEE. Trimming left V 10 bases short and J 7 bases short, with 24 bases between. This CDR3 spans 16 amino acids. This CDR3 reads CARRLAGGGTNSPLHF. The CDR3 DNA reads as TGTGCCCGCCGCTTGGCCGGGGGGGGTACGAATTCACCCCTCCACTTT.

The chain couples TRBV4-1 to TRBJ2-3; maybe TRBD2 (6 bases). Trimming cost V 3 bases and J 5 bases, with 21 bases left between them. The germline CDR1 and CDR2 sequences are MGHRA and YSYEKL. This CDR3 is built from 17 residues. The CDR3 reads CASSQDQYGGAGDTQYF. CDR3 in DNA: TGCGCCAGCAGCCAGGACCAATATGGCGGGGCGGGAGATACGCAGTATTTT.

The CDR3 protein is CASRRLQKSSYNSPLHF. CDR3 sequence (DNA): TGTGCCAGCAGGCGACTACAGAAAAGCTCCTATAATTCACCCCTCCACTTT. The V and J genes are TRBV6-6 and TRBJ1-6; D is uncertain. Germline CDR1 is MNHNY and CDR2 is SVGAGI (reference sequence). The CDR3 contains 17 residues. Trimming took off 6 bases at V and 0 bases at J, with 15 bases between the two ends.

The rearrangement joins TRBV7-8 to TRBJ2-3; 9 nucleotides align to TRBD2. Germline-derived CDR1 and CDR2 are SGHVS and FQNEAQ. The length of the CDR3 is 16 residues. V was pared by 5 bases and J by 5 bases, with 11 bases of the junction left unmatched. CDR3 coding DNA: TGTGCCAGCAGCCCCCCAGCTAGCGGGGTACGAGATACGCAGTATTTT. Residues: CASSPPASGVRDTQYF.

The chain has TRBV6-1 and TRBJ1-2; D is undetermined. The CDR3 covers 13 residues. Per the germline V gene, CDR1 is MNHNS and CDR2 is SASEGT. The V gene lost 2 bases and the J gene lost 7 bases, with 11 bases spanning the gap. This CDR3 reads CASSEPAGSGYTF. DNA for the CDR3: TGTGCCAGCAGTGAACCGGCAGGCTCTGGCTACACCTTC.

V gene TRBV9 combines with J gene TRBJ2-2; 8 positions agree with TRBD2. The J segment lost 2 bases and the V segment lost 2 bases, leaving 5 bases of the junction unmatched. Germline V gives CDR1 SGDLS, CDR2 YYNGEE. This CDR3 is 16 amino acids long. The CDR3 spells CASSVASGLNTGELFF. Here the CDR3 DNA reads TGTGCCAGCAGCGTCGCTAGCGGGTTAAACACCGGGGAGCTGTTTTTT.

The rearrangement joins TRBV30 to TRBJ1-1; TRBD1 might be the D (6 bases). The CDR3 sequence is 15 residues long. The germline V gene encodes CDR1 GTSNPN and CDR2 SVGIG (reference sequence). Trimming took 0 bases from V and 5 from J, leaving 16 bases between them. CDR3 bases: TGTGCCTGGAGTGTCCCAACAGGGCCCGGGACTGAAGCTTTCTTT. This gives the protein CAWSVPTGPGTEAFF.

The genes are TRBV7-9 and TRBJ2-5; TRBD1 might be the D (6 bases). In germline, CDR1 is SEHNR, CDR2 FQNEAQ (reference sequence). V shed 1 base and J shed 1 base, with 10 bases lying between them. This CDR3 region has 15 residues. CDR3 amino acids: CASSLGTVFQETQYF. In DNA, the CDR3 is TGTGCCAGCAGCTTAGGGACAGTCTTCCAAGAGACCCAGTACTTC. Complete variable domain (other parts from reference TRBV7-9 and TRBJ2-5): DTGVSQNPRHKITKRGQNVTFRCDPISEHNRLYWYRQTLGQGPEFLTYFQNEAQLEKSRLLSDRFSAERPKGSFSTLEIQRTEQGDSAMYLCASSLGTVFQETQYFGPGTRLLVL.

In its sample, this clone was seen a few times. V is TRBV7-2 and J is TRBJ1-2; no definite D call. CDR1 SGHTA and CDR2 FQGNSA come from the germline V gene. Deletions cut 1 base from V and 7 bases from J, with 13 bases between. The CDR3 has 14 amino acids. Here the CDR3 DNA reads TGTGCCAGCAGCTTAGGCGGATTCGACGCTGGCTACACCTTC. As protein: CASSLGGFDAGYTF.

The chain links TRBV2 to TRBJ1-6; 7 bases line up with TRBD1. V shed 5 bases, J shed 7 bases, and the junction held 8 bases outside the gene matches. The germline gives CDR1 SNHLY, CDR2 FYNNEI. This CDR3 has 15 amino acids. The CDR3 loop is CASSFPGQQNSPLHF. CDR3 DNA: TGTGCCAGCAGTTTCCCGGGACAGCAGAATTCACCCCTCCACTTT.

The DNA for the CDR3 is TGTGCCACAGGCTGGGGCGGCAGCCACAATGAGCAGTTCTTC. This gives the protein CATGWGGSHNEQFF. The chain uses TRBV6-5 and TRBJ2-1, with D possibly TRBD1 on 5 matching bases. Trimming removed 10 bases from V and 5 bases from J, with 18 bases in between. Germline V CDR1 and CDR2: MNHEY, SVGAGI. This CDR3 is built from 14 residues.

This sequence joins TRBV5-4 and TRBJ1-1; D is uncertain. The germline V gene has CDR1 SGHNT and CDR2 YYREEE (reference sequence). Deletions cut 0 bases from V and 10 bases from J, with 16 bases between. The CDR3 consists of 14 residues. In DNA, the CDR3 is TGTGCCAGCAGCTTGGAAGTGGGTGCGGCGGGAGCTTTCTTT. Its protein is CASSLEVGAAGAFF.

The chain recombines TRBV6-5 with TRBJ2-7, with 10 bases lining up with TRBD2. J was trimmed by 4 bases and V by 6 bases; bases with no gene match: 3. Germline CDR1 is MNHEY and CDR2 is SVGAGI. This CDR3 comprises 13 residues. The DNA of the CDR3 is TGTGCCAGCAGACTAGCGGGGCGGTACGAGCAGTACTTC. It encodes CASRLAGRYEQYF.